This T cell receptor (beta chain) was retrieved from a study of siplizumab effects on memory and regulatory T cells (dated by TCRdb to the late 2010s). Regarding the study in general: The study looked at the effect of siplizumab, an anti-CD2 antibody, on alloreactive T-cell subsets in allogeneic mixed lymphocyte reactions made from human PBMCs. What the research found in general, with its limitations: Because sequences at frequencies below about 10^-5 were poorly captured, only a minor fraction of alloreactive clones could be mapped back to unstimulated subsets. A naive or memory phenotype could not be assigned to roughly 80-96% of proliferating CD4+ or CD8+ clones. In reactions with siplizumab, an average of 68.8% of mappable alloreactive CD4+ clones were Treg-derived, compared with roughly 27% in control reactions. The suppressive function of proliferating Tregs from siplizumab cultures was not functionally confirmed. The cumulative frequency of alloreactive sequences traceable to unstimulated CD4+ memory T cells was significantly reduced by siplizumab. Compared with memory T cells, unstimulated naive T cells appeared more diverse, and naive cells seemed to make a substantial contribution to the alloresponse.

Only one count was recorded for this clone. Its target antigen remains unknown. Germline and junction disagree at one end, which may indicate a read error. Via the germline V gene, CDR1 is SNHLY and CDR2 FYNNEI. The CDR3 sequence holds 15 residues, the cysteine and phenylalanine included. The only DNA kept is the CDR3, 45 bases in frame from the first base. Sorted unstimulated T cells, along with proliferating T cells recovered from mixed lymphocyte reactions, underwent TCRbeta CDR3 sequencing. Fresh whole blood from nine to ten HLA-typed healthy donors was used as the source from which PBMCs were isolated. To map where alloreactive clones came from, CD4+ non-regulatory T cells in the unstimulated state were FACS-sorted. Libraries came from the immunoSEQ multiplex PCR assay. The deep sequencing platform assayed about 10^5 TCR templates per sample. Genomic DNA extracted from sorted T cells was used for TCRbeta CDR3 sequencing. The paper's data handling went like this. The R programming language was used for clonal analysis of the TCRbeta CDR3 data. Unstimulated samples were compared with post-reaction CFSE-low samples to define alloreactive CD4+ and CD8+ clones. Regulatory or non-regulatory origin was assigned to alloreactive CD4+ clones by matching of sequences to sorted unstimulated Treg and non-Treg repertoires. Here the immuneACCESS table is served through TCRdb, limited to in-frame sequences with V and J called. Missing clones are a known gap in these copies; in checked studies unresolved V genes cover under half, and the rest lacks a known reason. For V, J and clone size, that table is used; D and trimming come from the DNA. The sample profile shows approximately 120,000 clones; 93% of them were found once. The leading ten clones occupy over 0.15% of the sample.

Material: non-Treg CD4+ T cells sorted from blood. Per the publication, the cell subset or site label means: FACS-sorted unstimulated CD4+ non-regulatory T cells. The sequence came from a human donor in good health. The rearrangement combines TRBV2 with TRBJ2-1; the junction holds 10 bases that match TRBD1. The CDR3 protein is CASRNRDRGYYEQFF. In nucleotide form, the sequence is TGTGCCAGCAGGAACCGGGACAGGGGCTACTATGAGCAGTTCTTC. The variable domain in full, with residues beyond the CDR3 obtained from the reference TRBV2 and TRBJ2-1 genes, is EPEVTQTPSHQVTQMGQEVILRCVPISNHLYFYWYRQILGQKVEFLVSFYNNEISEKSEIFDDQFSVERPDGSNFTLKIRSTKLEDSAMYFCASRNRDRGYYEQFFGPGTRLTVL.